A single TCR beta chain is shown here with its context. Its target is not known. The data were obtained in a study of T-cell memory formation after mild COVID-19. Study information: The two donors had largely donor-specific TCR clusters.

TCRdb reanalysed the 5' RACE reads using MiXCR and keeps one entry per CDR3 protein. Of over 250,000 distinct CDR3 sequences in the sample, 15% were seen once. Regarding the study as a whole: CD4+ clones that contracted lay mainly in CM and EM; CD8+ ones lay in EMRA. There was no confirmation that second-wave clones peaking on day 37 were SARS-CoV-2 specific.

The CDR3 runs to 11 residues. V lost 4 bases and J 2 bases, leaving 5 bases between the germline ends. CDR1 is SQVTM and CDR2 is ANQGSEA in the germline V gene. J is TRBJ2-5 and V is TRBV29-1; D gene ambiguous. The TCR comes from a man between 18 and 29 years old who had mild COVID-19 (a few samples of this study predate the infection). Cell type and time point are not known. The material sequenced was PBMCs or a T cell subset sorted from them (not recorded which). The CDR3 region has the DNA TGCAGCGTTGTTAAGCAAGAGACCCAGTACTTC. This codes for CSVVKQETQYF.